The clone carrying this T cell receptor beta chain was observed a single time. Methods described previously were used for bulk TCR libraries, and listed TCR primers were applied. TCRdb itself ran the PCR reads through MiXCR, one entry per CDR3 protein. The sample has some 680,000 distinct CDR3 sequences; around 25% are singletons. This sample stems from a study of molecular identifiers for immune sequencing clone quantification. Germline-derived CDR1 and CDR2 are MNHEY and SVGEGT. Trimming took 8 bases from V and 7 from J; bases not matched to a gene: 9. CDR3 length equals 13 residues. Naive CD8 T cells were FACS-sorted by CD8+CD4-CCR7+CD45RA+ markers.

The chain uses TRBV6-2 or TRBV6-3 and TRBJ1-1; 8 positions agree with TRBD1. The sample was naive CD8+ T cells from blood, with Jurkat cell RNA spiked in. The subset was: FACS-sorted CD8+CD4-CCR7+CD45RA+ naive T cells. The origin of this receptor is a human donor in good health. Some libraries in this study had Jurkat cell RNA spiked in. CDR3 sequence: CASEGYRGIEAFF. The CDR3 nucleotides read TGTGCCAGCGAAGGCTACAGGGGGATTGAAGCTTTCTTT.